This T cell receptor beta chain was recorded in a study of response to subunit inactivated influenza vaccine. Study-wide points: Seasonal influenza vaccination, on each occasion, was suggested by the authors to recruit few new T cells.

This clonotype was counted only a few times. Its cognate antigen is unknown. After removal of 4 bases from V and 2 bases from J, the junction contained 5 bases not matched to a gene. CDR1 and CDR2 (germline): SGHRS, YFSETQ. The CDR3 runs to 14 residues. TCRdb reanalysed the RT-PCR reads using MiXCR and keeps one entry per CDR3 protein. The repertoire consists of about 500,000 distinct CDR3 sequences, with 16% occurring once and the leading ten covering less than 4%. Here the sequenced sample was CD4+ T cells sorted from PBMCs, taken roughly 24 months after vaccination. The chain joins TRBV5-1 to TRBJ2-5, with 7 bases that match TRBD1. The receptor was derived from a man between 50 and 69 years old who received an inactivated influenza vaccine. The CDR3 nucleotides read TGCGCCAGCAGCACGGGACAGTTACAAGAGACCCAGTACTTC. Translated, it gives CASSTGQLQETQYF. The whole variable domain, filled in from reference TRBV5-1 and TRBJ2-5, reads KAGVTQTPRYLIKTRGQQVTLSCSPISGHRSVSWYQQTPGQGLQFLFEYFSETQRNKGNFPGRFSGRQFSNSRSEMNVSTLELGDSALYLCASSTGQLQETQYFGPGTRLLVL.